The rows below give T cell receptor beta chains drawn from one sample of a study of monozygotic twins with inflammatory bowel disease. From its re-call of the 5' RACE reads, TCRdb lists each CDR3 protein once, without DNA. The sample totals around 230,000 distinct CDR3 sequences. Sequencing input: blood. The receptors were gathered from a human donor with ulcerative colitis or Crohn's disease, or a healthy co-twin of an affected twin (not recorded which). Each CDR3 is given with its conserved first and last residue. Each record gives: V gene, J gene, CDR3 protein.

v_call: TRBV3-1
j_call: TRBJ1-1
cdr3_aa: CASSQSRAETNTEAFF

v_call: TRBV5-1
j_call: TRBJ2-2
cdr3_aa: CASSPGPSDTGELFF

v_call: TRBV5-1
j_call: TRBJ2-5
cdr3_aa: CASSPDNQETQYF

v_call: TRBV7-9
j_call: TRBJ1-4
cdr3_aa: CASSAPGATNEKLFF

v_call: TRBV20-1
j_call: TRBJ2-7
cdr3_aa: CSAKTQYEQYF

v_call: TRBV4-1
j_call: TRBJ1-2
cdr3_aa: CASSQVGWLTDGYTF

v_call: TRBV5-5
j_call: TRBJ1-2
cdr3_aa: CASSFKAGRDNYGYTF

v_call: TRBV19
j_call: TRBJ2-1
cdr3_aa: CASSAGTLNEQFF

v_call: TRBV20-1
j_call: TRBJ2-5
cdr3_aa: CSATHLSGAGQQETQYF

v_call: TRBV18
j_call: TRBJ1-1
cdr3_aa: CASSVGENTEAFF

v_call: TRBV6-1
j_call: TRBJ1-2
cdr3_aa: CASRSAGGYTF

v_call: TRBV4-1
j_call: TRBJ2-3
cdr3_aa: CASSQERGGLYTQYF

v_call: TRBV6-1
j_call: TRBJ2-3
cdr3_aa: CASTNDGASTDTQYF

v_call: TRBV20-1
j_call: TRBJ2-1
cdr3_aa: CSADRGNEQFF

v_call: TRBV6-1
j_call: TRBJ2-7
cdr3_aa: CASNQGGIYEQYF

v_call: TRBV27
j_call: TRBJ1-1
cdr3_aa: CASSFSGNPNTEAFF

v_call: TRBV27
j_call: TRBJ1-6
cdr3_aa: CASSLLNSPLHF

v_call: TRBV5-6
j_call: TRBJ2-1
cdr3_aa: CASSSYDNEQFF

v_call: TRBV12-3/TRBV12-4
j_call: TRBJ1-2
cdr3_aa: CASSRIWTYGYTF

v_call: TRBV20-1
j_call: TRBJ2-1
cdr3_aa: CSARPHEGLYNEQFF

v_call: TRBV3-1
j_call: TRBJ2-1
cdr3_aa: CASSSDRGSYNEQFF

v_call: TRBV3-1
j_call: TRBJ1-2
cdr3_aa: CASSQGNSGYTF

v_call: TRBV12-3/TRBV12-4
j_call: TRBJ2-7
cdr3_aa: CASTLGTGPLREQYF

v_call: TRBV25-1
j_call: TRBJ2-1
cdr3_aa: CASSDWLGNNEQFF

v_call: TRBV20-1
j_call: TRBJ2-5
cdr3_aa: CSASRTGTYQETQYF

v_call: TRBV12-3/TRBV12-4
j_call: TRBJ2-7
cdr3_aa: CASSGTGGSYEQYF

v_call: TRBV7-2
j_call: TRBJ2-7
cdr3_aa: CASSLLAGWDREQYF

v_call: TRBV12-3/TRBV12-4
j_call: TRBJ1-2
cdr3_aa: CASSLGGSQGWYGYTF

v_call: TRBV6-8
j_call: TRBJ2-1
cdr3_aa: CASKPYREPTYNEQFF